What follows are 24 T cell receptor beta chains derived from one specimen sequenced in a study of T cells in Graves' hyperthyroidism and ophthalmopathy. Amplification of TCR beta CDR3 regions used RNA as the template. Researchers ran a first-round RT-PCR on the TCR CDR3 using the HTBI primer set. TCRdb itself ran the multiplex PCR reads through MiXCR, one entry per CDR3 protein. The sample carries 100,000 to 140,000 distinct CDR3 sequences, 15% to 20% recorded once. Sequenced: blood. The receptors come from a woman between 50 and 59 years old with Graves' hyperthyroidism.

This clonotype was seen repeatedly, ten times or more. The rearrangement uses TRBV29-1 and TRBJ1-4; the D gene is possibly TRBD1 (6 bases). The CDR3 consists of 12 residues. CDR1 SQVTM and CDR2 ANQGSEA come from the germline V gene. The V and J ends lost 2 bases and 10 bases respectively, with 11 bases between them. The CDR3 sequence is CSVESDRSKLFF. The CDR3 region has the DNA TGCAGCGTTGAATCCGACAGGTCAAAACTGTTTTTT. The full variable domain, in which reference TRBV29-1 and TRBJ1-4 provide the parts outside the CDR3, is SAVISQKPSRDICQRGTSLTIQCQVDSQVTMMFWYRQQPGQSLTLIATANQGSEATYESGFVIDKFPISRPNLTFSTLTVSNMSPEDSSIYLCSVESDRSKLFFGSGTQLSVL.

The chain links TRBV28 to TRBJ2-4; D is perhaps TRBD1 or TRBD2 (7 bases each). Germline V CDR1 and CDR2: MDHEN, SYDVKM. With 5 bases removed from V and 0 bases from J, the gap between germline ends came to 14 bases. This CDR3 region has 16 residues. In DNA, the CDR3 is TGTGCCAGCAGTCCAGGGGGGGGACTAGCCAAAAACATTCAGTACTTC. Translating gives CASSPGGGLAKNIQYF.

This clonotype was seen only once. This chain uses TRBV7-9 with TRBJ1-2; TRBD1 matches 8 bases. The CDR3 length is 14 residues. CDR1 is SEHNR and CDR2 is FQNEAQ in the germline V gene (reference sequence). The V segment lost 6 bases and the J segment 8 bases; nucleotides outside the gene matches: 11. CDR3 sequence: CASRQGQGFAGYTF. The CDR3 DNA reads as TGTGCCAGCAGGCAAGGACAGGGTTTCGCGGGCTACACCTTC.

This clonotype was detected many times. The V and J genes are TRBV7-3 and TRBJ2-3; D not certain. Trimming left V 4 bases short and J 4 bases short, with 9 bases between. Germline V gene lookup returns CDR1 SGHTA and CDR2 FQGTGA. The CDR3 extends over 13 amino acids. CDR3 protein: CASSSGVADTQYF. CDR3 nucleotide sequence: TGTGCCAGCAGCTCCGGCGTGGCAGATACGCAGTATTTT.

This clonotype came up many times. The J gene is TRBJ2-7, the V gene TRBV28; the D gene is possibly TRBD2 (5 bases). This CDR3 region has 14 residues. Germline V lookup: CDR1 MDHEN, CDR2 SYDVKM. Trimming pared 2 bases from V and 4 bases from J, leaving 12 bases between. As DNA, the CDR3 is TGTGCCAGCAGTTTAACGGGAAGGAGTTACGAGCAGTACTTC. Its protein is CASSLTGRSYEQYF.

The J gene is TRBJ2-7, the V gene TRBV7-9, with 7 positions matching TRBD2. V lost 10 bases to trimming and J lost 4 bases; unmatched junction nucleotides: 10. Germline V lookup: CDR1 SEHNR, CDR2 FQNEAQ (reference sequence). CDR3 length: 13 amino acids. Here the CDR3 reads CATPGGRSYEQYV. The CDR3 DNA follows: TGTGCCACCCCTGGCGGGAGATCTTACGAGCAGTACGTC.

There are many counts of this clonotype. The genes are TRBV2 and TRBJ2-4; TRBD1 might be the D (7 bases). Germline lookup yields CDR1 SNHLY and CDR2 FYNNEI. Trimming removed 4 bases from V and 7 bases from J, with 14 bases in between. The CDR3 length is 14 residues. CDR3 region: CASSGGPGGNIQYF. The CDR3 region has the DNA TGTGCCAGCAGTGGAGGGCCAGGGGGGAACATTCAGTACTTC.

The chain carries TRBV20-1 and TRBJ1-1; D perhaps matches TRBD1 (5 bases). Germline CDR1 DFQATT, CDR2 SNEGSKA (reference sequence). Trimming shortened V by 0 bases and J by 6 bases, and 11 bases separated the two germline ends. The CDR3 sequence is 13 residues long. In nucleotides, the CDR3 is TGCAGTGCTAGAGATGGGCGGGGCGCTGAAGCTTTCTTT. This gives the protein CSARDGRGAEAFF.

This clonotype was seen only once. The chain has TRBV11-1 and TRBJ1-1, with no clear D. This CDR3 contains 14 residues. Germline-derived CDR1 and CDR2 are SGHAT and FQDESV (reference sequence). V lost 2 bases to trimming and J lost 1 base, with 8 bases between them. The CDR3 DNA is TGTGCCAGCAGCTTATGGAGGGCGAACACTGAAGCTTTCTTT. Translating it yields CASSLWRANTEAFF.

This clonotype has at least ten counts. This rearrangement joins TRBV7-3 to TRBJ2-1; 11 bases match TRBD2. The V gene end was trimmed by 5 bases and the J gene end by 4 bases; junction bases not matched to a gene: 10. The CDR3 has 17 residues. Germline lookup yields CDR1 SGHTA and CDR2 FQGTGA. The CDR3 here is CASSPTTGTSGYNEQFF. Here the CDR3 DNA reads TGTGCCAGCAGCCCCACAACCGGGACTAGCGGTTACAATGAGCAGTTCTTC.

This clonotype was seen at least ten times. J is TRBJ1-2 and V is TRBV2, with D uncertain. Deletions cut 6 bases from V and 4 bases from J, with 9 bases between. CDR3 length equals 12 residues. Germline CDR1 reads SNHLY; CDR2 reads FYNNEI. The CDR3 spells CASRNGVYGYTF. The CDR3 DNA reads TGTGCCAGCAGGAACGGAGTCTATGGCTACACCTTC.

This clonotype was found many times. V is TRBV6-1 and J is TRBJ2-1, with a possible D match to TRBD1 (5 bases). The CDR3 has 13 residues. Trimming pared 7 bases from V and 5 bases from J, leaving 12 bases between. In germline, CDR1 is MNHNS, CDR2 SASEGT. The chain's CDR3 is CASKRQMHNEQFF. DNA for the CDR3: TGTGCCAGCAAGCGACAGATGCACAATGAGCAGTTCTTC.

This chain's CDR3 is CATSDGTGGQETQYF. The CDR3 coding sequence is TGTGCCACCAGTGACGGGACAGGGGGCCAAGAGACCCAGTACTTC. The J gene is TRBJ2-5, the V gene TRBV24-1, with TRBD1 matching 11 bases. The CDR3 has 15 residues. J lost 1 base, V lost 4 bases, and 1 base had no gene match. CDR1 is KGHDR and CDR2 is SFDVKD in the germline V gene.

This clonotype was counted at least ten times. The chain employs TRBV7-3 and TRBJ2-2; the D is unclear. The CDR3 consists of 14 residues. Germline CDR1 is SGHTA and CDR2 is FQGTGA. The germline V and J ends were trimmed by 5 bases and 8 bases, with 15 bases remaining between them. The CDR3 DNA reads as TGTGCCAGCAGCAGAAATACACACCGAGGGGAGCTGTTTTTT. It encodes CASSRNTHRGELFF.

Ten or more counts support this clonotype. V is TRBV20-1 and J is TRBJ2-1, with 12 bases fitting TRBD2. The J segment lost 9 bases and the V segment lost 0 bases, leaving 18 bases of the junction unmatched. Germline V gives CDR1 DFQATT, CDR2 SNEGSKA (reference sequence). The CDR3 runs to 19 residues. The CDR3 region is CSARDLRLAGASGVGEQFF. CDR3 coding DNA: TGCAGTGCTAGAGATCTTCGACTAGCGGGAGCCTCGGGGGTAGGTGAGCAGTTCTTC.

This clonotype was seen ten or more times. The CDR3 spells CASSSETPDTQYF. In DNA form, the CDR3 reads TGTGCCAGCAGCTCAGAGACGCCAGATACGCAGTATTTT. V and J are TRBV11-2 and TRBJ2-3; D gene uncertain. V was shortened by 4 bases and J by 4 bases, with 9 bases between the two germline ends. This CDR3 region has 13 residues. The V gene's germline CDR1 is SGHAT and CDR2 FQNNGV.

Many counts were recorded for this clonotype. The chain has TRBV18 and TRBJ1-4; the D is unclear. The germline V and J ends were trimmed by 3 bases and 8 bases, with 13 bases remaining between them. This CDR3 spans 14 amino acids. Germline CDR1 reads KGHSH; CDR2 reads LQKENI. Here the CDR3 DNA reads TGTGCCAGCTCACCGAGGACTGGGGAGGAAAAACTGTTTTTT. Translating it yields CASSPRTGEEKLFF.

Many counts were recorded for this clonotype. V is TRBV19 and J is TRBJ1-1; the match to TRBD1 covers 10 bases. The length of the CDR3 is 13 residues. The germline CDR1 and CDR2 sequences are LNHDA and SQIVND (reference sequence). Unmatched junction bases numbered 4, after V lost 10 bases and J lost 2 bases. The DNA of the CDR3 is TGTGCCACCGGGGACAGGGGCAACACTGAAGCTTTCTTT. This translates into CATGDRGNTEAFF.

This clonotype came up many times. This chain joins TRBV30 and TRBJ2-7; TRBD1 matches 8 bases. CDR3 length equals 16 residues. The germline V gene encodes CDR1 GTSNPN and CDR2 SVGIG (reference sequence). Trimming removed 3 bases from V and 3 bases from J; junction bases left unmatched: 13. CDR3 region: CAWSPSRDRWNYEQYV. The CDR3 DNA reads TGTGCCTGGAGCCCAAGTCGGGACAGGTGGAACTACGAGCAGTACGTC.

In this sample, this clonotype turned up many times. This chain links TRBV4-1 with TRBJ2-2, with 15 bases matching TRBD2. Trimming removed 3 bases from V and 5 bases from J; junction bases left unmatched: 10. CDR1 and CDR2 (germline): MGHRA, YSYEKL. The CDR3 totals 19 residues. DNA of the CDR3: TGCGCCAGCAGCCACCCGGGACTAGCGGGAGGCAATCCGACCGGGGAGCTGTTTTTT. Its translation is CASSHPGLAGGNPTGELFF.

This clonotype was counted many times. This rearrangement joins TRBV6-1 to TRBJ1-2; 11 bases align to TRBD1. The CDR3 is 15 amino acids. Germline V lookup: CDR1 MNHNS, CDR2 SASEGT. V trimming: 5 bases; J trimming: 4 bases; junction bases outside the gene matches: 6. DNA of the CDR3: TGTGCCAGCAGTCCCGGGACAGGGGGGTTCTATGGCTACACCTTC. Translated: CASSPGTGGFYGYTF.

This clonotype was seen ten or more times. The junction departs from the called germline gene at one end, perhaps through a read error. The CDR3 DNA reads TGTGCCAGCTCGCCACAGGGGGACCGTGATACGCAGTATTTT. This codes for CASSPQGDRDTQYF. The chain uses TRBV18 and TRBJ2-3; 8 bases map to TRBD1. The CDR3 runs to 14 residues. Germline V gene data show CDR1 as KGHSH and CDR2 as LQKENI.

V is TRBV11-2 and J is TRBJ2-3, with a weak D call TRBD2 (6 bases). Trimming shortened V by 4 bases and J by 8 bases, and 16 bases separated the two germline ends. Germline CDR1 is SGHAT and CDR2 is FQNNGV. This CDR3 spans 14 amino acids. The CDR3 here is CASSSGTQKGTQYF. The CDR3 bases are TGTGCCAGCAGCTCCGGGACTCAAAAGGGTACGCAGTATTTT.

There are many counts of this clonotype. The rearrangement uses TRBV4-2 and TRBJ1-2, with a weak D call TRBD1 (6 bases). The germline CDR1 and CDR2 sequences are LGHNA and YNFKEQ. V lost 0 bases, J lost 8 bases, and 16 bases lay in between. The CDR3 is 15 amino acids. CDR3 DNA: TGTGCCAGCAGCCAAGAGGAAGGGCAGGGGAGAGGCTACACCTTC. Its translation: CASSQEEGQGRGYTF.